This note documents a single TCR beta chain sequence. Antigen: not known. The sample originates from a study of CD8+CD57+ T cells in acquired aplastic anemia. Study summary: CD4+ and CD8+ cells, once sorted, gave DNA averaging about 3.4 ug. Study-wide points: Patient and control CD8+ Simpson's diversity was not significantly different. A set of twenty-nine CD8+ CDR3 sequences was shared between patients and controls, and these sequences appeared highly expressed in patients.

Germline values: CDR1 SGHAT, CDR2 FQDESV (reference sequence). With 5 bases clipped from V and 3 bases from J, the junction kept 6 bases outside the gene matches. CDR3 length: 15 amino acids. Patients chosen for sequencing had CD8+CD57+ cells that had expanded, as shown by flow cytometry. Both TCR beta VDJ combination and CDR3 sequence profiling were carried out. Genomic DNA was the template for this profiling. TCRdb re-analysed the reads in MiXCR, keeping a single row per CDR3 protein. The table lists over 150,000 distinct CDR3 sequences, 48% of them singletons, with roughly 13% in the top ten. The chain links TRBV11-1 to TRBJ2-3; 9 nucleotides agree with TRBD2. Specimen: sorted CD4+, CD8+, or CD8+CD57+ T cells (not recorded which) from PBMCs. The sequence derives from a human donor with aplastic anemia. CDR3 protein: CASSGLAGTTDTQYF. The CDR3 DNA reads TGTGCCAGCAGCGGTCTAGCGGGGACTACAGATACGCAGTATTTT.